This paragraph covers one T cell receptor beta chain sequence. The CDR3 consists of 15 residues. Germline V CDR1 and CDR2: MNHEY, SVGEGT. V was pared by 0 bases and J by 4 bases, with 12 bases between. Study processing details: Amplification from reference gene primers served as the basis for estimated nucleated cell counts. Assay used: immunoSEQ multiplex PCR; TCRdb lists only in-frame clones, some missing. The V and J calls and the clone size are those of that table, but D and trimming were determined from the DNA. The sample yields over 50,000 clones, around 77% seen once. This entry belongs to a study of blood T cell repertoires in COVID-19. Study in general: The United States, Italy and Spain were the sources of the acute and convalescent COVID-19 samples.

This sequence originates from a man at least 80 years old with active or convalescent COVID-19. What was sequenced was peripheral blood. The rearrangement links TRBV6-2 or TRBV6-3 to TRBJ1-1, with D possibly matching TRBD1 (6 bases). The CDR3 DNA reads as TGTGCCAGCAGTTACTCCAACTACAGGGCCACTGAAGCTTTCTTT. Protein sequence: CASSYSNYRATEAFF.